One and the same sample provided the 6 T cell receptor beta chains below, sequenced in a study of beta chain features in type 1 diabetes. Since all of the isolated RNA was reverse transcribed, expressed TCRB transcripts were what got sequenced. Produced via immunoSEQ multiplex PCR; TCRdb's table is partial and in-frame only. The table lists 200,000 to 250,000 clones, about a tenth of them singletons. The sequencing input was central memory CD4+ T cells from blood. The receptors stem from a man younger than 35 in good health.

This chain connects TRBV5-4 to TRBJ2-1, with a weak D call TRBD2 (5 bases). The CDR3 is 15 amino acids. Between the trimmed V and J ends, which lost 0 bases and 6 bases, there was a span of 13 bases. The germline CDR1 and CDR2 sequences are SGHNT and YYREEE (reference sequence). Here the CDR3 DNA reads TGTGCCAGCAGCTTGGGGGGAGCTGAGGGCAATGAGCAGTTCTTC. Its protein product is CASSLGGAEGNEQFF.

This clone was observed a handful of times. This chain joins TRBV6-5 and TRBJ1-1, with D uncertain. The CDR3 runs to 14 residues. Germline loops: CDR1 MNHEY, CDR2 SVGAGI. Deletions cut 2 bases from V and 0 bases from J, with 7 bases between. The CDR3 loop is CASSYRQVNTEAFF. The CDR3 DNA sequence: TGTGCCAGCAGTTACAGGCAGGTGAACACTGAAGCTTTCTTT.

This clone was seen a handful of times. The chain links TRBV11-2 to TRBJ2-1; D uncertain. Looked up from germline, CDR1 is SGHAT and CDR2 is FQNNGV. With 5 bases removed from V and 2 bases from J, the gap between germline ends came to 4 bases. This CDR3 region has 12 residues. The CDR3 bases are TGTGCCAGCAGCGGGCCCTACAATGAGCAGTTCTTC. This translates into CASSGPYNEQFF.

The table lists this clone with a few counts. The chain employs TRBV25-1 and TRBJ1-2, with TRBD1 matching 8 bases. Germline V gene data show CDR1 as MGHDK and CDR2 as SYGVNS. V lost 5 bases, J lost 2 bases, and 13 bases stayed unmatched. The CDR3 sequence is 17 residues long. The CDR3 loop reads CASSPTPGQDINYGYTF. The CDR3 nucleotides read TGTGCCAGCAGTCCGACCCCGGGACAGGATATAAACTATGGCTACACCTTC.

The sample holds a few counts of this clone. The chain recombines TRBV20-1 with TRBJ1-2; maybe TRBD1 (5 bases). The CDR3 has 11 residues. V gave up 2 bases and J gave up 9 bases, with 10 bases separating them. Germline V CDR1 and CDR2: DFQATT, SNEGSKA (reference sequence). The chain's CDR3 is CSARLGGSYTF. The CDR3 bases are TGCAGTGCTAGACTCGGGGGTAGCTACACCTTC.

V is TRBV6-1 and J is TRBJ2-1, with TRBD2 matching over 9 bases. Germline V gene data show CDR1 as MNHNS and CDR2 as SASEGT. The CDR3 covers 14 residues. Trimming at V came to 7 bases and at J to 5 bases, leaving 6 bases not matched to a gene. The CDR3 region has the DNA TGTGCCAGCACCCCAGCGGGAGGCAACAATGAGCAGTTCTTC. Residues: CASTPAGGNNEQFF.